This T cell receptor (beta chain) was found in a study of T-cell memory formation after mild COVID-19 (dated by TCRdb to the early 2020s). General notes on the study: TCR sequence clusters from the two donors were found to be largely donor specific. In a couple of donors, T-cell clones that expanded and contracted after mild COVID-19 were followed by sequencing TCRalpha and TCRbeta repertoires longitudinally. The cohort comprised two young, previously healthy adult volunteers, one female and one male.

With respect to this clonotype: This clone's antigen is unknown. The junction departs from germline at one end; a sequencing error may be responsible.

The paper's findings and limits, for the study overall: SARS-CoV-2 specificity of the second-wave clones peaking on day 37 was not confirmed. Clones contracting from day 15 to 85 had balanced CD4/CD8 phenotypes, while a second wave expanding from day 15 to 37 was biased towards CD4+. Some responding clones were detected in pre-infection memory, which suggested that pre-existing cross-reactive memory T cells had joined the SARS-CoV-2 response. Contracting CD4+ clones were located mainly in the CM and EM memory subsets, whereas CD8+ clones were found to be enriched in EMRA. The study covered only a couple of mild cases, and larger cohorts including severe cases with pre-infection samples were considered necessary.

CDR1 and CDR2 are read off the germline V gene (reference sequence) as LNHDA and SQIVND. The CDR3 numbers 14 residues from cysteine through phenylalanine. Left in the record is the CDR3 DNA by itself, 42 bases read in frame from the first base. Ficoll-Paque density gradient centrifugation was the method used to isolate PBMCs. The sequencer listed for this sample is Illumina NovaSeq 6000. cDNA libraries for TCRalpha and TCRbeta were prepared by 5'RACE using constant-segment primers, with sample barcodes and unique molecular identifiers added. Trizol reagent was used to extract RNA from every sample. Library amplification was performed in two PCR steps, and a second sample barcode and Illumina TruSeq adapters were introduced in the second step. Libraries were sequenced on an Illumina NovaSeq with 2 x 150 bp paired-end reads. Turning to the authors' computational methods: Demultiplexing of reads and collapsing into UMI-guided consensus sequences were performed with migec v1.2.7. Using mixcr v2.1.11, the UMI consensuses were aligned to TRA and TRB V and J templates and assembled into clonotypes. Clonotypes were classified as expanded or contracted when called significant by both edgeR and NoisET, with noise models trained on biological replicates. edgeR calls used a false discovery rate-adjusted p below 0.01 and a log2 fold-change threshold of 1. PCA with hierarchical clustering of max-normalized trajectories of the 1000 most abundant clonotypes was used as exploratory dynamics analysis. Each responding clone was given a CD4 or CD8 phenotype based on the CD4+ and CD8+ repertoires, which had been sequenced separately. Using fastp trimming at Q25 and MiXCR clonotype assembly, TCRdb reanalyzed the public sequencing data and kept in-frame beta chains. Each record represents a unique CDR3 protein, reported with the most common genes and DNA among its rows. The V and J calls shown here were made by TCRdb, not taken from the authors' results. The sample contains fewer than 200,000 distinct CDR3 sequences, 20% to 25% of them found a single time. Of the sample, 23% falls within the top ten clones.

Here the chain combines TRBV19 and TRBJ1-5; the D gene cannot be resolved reliably. Sequenced: PBMCs or a T cell subset sorted from them (not recorded which). The receptor's source is an adult woman who had mild COVID-19 (a few samples of this study predate the infection). The sample titles of this study are shuffled in the database, so cell type and time point are left out; the donor was told from shared clones. The CDR3 reads CASSMFQSNQTQHF. The base sequence is TGTGCCAGTAGTATGTTTCAAAGCAATCAGACCCAGCATTTT.